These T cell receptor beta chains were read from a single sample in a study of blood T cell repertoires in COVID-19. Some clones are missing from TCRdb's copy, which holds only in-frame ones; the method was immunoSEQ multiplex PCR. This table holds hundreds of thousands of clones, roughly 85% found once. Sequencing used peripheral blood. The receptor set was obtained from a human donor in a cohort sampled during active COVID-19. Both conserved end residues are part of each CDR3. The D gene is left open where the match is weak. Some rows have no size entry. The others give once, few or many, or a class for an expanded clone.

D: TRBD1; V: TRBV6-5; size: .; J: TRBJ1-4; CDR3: CASSYHGTVNEKLFF; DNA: TGTGCCAGCAGTTACCACGGGACAGTTAATGAAAAACTGTTTTTT
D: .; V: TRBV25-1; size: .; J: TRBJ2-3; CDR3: CASSEQKTVVTDTQYF; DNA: TGTGCCAGCAGTGAACAGAAGACAGTAGTTACAGATACGCAGTATTTT
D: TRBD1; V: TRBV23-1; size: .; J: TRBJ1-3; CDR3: CASSPPLGQVSGNTIYF; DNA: TGCGCCAGCAGTCCGCCCCTAGGACAGGTCTCTGGAAACACCATATATTTT
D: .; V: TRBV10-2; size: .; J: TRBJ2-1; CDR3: CASSVTSNEQFF; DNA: TGCGCCAGCAGCGTGACTAGCAATGAGCAGTTCTTC
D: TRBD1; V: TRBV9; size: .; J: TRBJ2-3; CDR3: CASSAQTGGADTQYF; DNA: TGTGCCAGCAGCGCCCAGACAGGGGGAGCAGATACGCAGTATTTT
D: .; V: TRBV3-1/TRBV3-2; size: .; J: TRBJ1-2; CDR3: CASSQVRGANYGYTF; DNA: TGTGCCAGCAGCCAAGTCCGGGGGGCCAACTATGGCTACACCTTC
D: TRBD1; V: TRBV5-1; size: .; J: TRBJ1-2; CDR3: CASSFETGGLGYTF; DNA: TGCGCCAGCAGCTTTGAGACAGGGGGGTTGGGCTACACCTTC
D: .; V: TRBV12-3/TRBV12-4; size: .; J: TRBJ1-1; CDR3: CASTLSGDTEAFF; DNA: TGTGCCAGCACACTATCGGGGGACACTGAAGCTTTCTTT
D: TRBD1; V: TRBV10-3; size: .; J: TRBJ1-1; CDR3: CAISRPGQHGNTEAFF; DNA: TGTGCCATCAGTCGACCGGGACAGCATGGAAACACTGAAGCTTTCTTT
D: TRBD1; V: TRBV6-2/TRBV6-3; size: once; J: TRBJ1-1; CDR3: CASSSGTGVKNTEAFF; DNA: TGTGCCAGCAGTTCCGGGACAGGGGTTAAGAACACTGAAGCTTTCTTT
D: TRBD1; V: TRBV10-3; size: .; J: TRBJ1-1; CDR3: CAISDPTGNFGDTEAFF; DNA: TGTGCCATCAGTGACCCGACAGGGAATTTTGGAGACACTGAAGCTTTCTTT
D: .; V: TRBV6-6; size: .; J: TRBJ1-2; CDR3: CASSYSDGIYTF; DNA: TGTGCCAGCAGTTACTCAGACGGGATCTACACCTTC
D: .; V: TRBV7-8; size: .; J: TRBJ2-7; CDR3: CASSLVSMGLGEQYF; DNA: TGTGCCAGCAGTCTAGTGTCTATGGGGCTAGGCGAGCAGTACTTC
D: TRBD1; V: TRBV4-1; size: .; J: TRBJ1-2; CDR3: CASSQRDRGHGYTF; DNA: TGCGCCAGCAGCCAGCGGGACAGGGGGCATGGCTACACCTTC
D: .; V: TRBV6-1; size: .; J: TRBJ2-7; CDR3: CASSEAGGAYEQYF; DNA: TGTGCCAGCAGTGAAGCTGGGGGCGCCTACGAGCAGTACTTC
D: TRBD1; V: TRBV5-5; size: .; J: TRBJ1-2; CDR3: CASSLEGQVYGYTF; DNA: TGTGCCAGCAGCTTGGAGGGACAGGTCTATGGCTACACCTTC
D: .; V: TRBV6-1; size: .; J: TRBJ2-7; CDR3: CASSDRVRGPYEQYF; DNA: TGTGCCAGCAGTGATAGGGTCAGAGGGCCCTACGAGCAGTACTTC
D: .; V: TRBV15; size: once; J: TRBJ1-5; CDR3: CATRKPPNQPQHF; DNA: TGTGCCACCAGGAAGCCCCCCAATCAGCCCCAGCATTTT
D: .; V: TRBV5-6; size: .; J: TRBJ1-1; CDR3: CASSNSMNTEAFF; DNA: TGTGCCAGCAGTAACAGCATGAACACTGAAGCTTTCTTT
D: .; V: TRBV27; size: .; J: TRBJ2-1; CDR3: CASSATTAANSYNEQFF; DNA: TGTGCCAGCAGTGCCACCACGGCAGCGAACTCCTACAATGAGCAGTTCTTC